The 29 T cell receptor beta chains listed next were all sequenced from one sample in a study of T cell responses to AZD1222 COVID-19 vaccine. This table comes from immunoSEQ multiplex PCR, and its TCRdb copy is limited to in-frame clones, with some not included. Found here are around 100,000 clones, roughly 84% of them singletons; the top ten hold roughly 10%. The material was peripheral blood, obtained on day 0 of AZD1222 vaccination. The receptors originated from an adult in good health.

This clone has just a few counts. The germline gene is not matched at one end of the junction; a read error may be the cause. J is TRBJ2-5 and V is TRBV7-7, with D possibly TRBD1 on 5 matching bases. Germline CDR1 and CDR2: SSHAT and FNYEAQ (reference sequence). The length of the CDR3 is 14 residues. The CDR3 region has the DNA TGTGCTAGCAGCTTAGCAGGGATGTCAGAGACCCAGTACTTC. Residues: CASSLAGMSETQYF.

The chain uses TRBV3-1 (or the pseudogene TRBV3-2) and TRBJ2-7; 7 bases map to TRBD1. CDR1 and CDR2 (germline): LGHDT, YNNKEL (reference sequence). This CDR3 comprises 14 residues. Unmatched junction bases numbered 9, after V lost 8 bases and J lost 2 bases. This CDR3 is CASGETGSAYEQYF. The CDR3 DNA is TGTGCCAGCGGCGAGACAGGGAGCGCCTACGAGCAGTACTTC.

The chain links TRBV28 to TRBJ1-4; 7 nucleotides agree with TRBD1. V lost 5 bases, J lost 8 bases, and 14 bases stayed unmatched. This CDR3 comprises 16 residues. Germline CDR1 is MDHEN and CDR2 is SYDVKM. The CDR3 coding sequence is TGTGCCAGCAGTCCCGGGGCCGACAGGGAGGGGGAAAAACTGTTTTTT. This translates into CASSPGADREGEKLFF. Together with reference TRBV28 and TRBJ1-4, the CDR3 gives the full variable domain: DVKVTQSSRYLVKRTGEKVFLECVQDMDHENMFWYRQDPGLGLRLIYFSYDVKMKEKGDIPEGYSVSREKKERFSLILESASTNQTSMYLCASSPGADREGEKLFFGSGTQLSVL.

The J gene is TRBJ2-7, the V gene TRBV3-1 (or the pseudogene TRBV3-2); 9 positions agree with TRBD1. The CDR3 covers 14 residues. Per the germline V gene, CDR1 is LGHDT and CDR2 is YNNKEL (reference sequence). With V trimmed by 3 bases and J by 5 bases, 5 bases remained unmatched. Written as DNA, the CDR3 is TGTGCCAGCAGCCAGTGGGACAGGGCACACGAGCAGTACTTC. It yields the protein CASSQWDRAHEQYF.

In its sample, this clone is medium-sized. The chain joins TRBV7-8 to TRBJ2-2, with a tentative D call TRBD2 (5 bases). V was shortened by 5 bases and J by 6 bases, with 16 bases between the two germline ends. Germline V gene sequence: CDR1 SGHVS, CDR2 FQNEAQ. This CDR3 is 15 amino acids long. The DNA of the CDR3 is TGTGCCAGCAGCCCGGTCCGGAGGTTGGCCGGGGAGCTGTTTTTT. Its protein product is CASSPVRRLAGELFF.

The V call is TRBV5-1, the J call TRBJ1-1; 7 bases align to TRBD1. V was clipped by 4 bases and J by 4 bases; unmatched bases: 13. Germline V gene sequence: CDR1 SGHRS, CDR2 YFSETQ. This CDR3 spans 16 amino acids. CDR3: CASSTGDRARGTEAFF. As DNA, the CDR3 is TGCGCCAGCAGCACCGGAGACAGGGCCCGGGGCACTGAAGCTTTCTTT.

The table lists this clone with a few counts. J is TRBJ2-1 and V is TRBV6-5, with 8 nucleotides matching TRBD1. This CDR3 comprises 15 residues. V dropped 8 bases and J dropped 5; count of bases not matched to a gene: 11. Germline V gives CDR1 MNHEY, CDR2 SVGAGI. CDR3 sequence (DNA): TGTGCCAGCGCCCAAGGACAGGGTGCGAACAATGAGCAGTTCTTC. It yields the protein CASAQGQGANNEQFF.

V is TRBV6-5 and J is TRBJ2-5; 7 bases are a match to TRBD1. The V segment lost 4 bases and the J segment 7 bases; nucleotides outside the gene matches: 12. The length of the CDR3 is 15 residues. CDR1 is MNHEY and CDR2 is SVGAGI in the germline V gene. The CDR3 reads CASSSMGQQPGTQYF. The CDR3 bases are TGTGCCAGCAGTTCAATGGGACAGCAACCAGGGACCCAGTACTTC.

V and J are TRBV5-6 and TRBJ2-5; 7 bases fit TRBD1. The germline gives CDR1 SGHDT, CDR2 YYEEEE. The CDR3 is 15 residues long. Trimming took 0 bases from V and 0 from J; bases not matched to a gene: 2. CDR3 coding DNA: TGTGCCAGCAGCTTGGGGGACAGATACCAAGAGACCCAGTACTTC. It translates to CASSLGDRYQETQYF.

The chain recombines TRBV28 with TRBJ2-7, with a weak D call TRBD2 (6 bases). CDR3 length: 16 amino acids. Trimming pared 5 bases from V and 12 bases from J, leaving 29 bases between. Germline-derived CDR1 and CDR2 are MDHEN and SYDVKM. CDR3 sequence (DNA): TGTGCCAGCAGTACCCATGCGGGGCCAGGGCTCGGCGGGTGGTACTTC. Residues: CASSTHAGPGLGGWYF.

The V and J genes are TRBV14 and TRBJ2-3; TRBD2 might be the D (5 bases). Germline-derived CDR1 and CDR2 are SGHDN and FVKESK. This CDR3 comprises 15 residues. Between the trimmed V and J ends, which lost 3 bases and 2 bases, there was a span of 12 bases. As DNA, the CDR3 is TGTGCCAGCAGCCATTTACTTAGCGCCACAGATACGCAGTATTTT. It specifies CASSHLLSATDTQYF.

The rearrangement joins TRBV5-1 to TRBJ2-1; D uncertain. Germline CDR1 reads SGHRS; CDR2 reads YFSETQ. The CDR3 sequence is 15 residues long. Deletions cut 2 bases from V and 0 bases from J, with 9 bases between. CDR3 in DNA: TGCGCCAGCAGCTTAGACACCAGCTCCTACAATGAGCAGTTCTTC. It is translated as CASSLDTSSYNEQFF.

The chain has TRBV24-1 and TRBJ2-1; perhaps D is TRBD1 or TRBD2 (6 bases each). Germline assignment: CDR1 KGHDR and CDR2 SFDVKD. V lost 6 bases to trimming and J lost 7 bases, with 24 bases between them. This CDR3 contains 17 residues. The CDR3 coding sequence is TGTGCCACCAGTCCCTCCGGTGCCAAGGGGGGAAGGAATGAGCAGTTCTTC. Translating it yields CATSPSGAKGGRNEQFF.

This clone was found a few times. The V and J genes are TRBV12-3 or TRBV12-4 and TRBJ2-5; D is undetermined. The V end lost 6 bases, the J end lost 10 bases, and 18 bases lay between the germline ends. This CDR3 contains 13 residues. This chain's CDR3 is CASSSDIPGDQYF. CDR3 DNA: TGTGCCAGCAGCTCGGATATCCCTGGGGACCAGTACTTC.

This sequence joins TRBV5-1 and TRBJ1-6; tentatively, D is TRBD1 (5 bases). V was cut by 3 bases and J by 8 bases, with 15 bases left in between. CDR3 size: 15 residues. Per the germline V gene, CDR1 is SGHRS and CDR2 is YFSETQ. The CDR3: CASSSRQGNDSPLHF. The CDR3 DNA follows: TGCGCCAGCAGCTCCCGGCAGGGTAACGATTCACCCCTCCACTTT.

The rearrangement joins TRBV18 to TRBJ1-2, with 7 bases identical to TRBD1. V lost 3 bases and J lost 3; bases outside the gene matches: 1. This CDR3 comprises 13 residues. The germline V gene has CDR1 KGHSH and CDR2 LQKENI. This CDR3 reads CASSPDRDYGYTF. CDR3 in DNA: TGTGCCAGCTCACCTGACAGGGACTATGGCTACACCTTC.

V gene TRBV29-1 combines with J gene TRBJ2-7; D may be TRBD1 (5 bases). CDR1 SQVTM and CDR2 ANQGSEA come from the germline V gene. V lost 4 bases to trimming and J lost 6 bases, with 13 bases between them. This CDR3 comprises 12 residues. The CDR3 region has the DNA TGCAGCGTTGCCAGGGAAATATCCGAGCAGTACTTC. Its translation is CSVAREISEQYF.

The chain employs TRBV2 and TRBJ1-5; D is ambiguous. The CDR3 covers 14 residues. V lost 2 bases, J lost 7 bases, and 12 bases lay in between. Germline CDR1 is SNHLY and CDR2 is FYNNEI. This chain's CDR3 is CASSEQVSRQPQHF. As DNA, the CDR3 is TGTGCCAGCAGTGAACAGGTCTCTCGGCAGCCCCAGCATTTT. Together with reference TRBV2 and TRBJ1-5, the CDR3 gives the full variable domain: EPEVTQTPSHQVTQMGQEVILRCVPISNHLYFYWYRQILGQKVEFLVSFYNNEISEKSEIFDDQFSVERPDGSNFTLKIRSTKLEDSAMYFCASSEQVSRQPQHFGDGTRLSIL.

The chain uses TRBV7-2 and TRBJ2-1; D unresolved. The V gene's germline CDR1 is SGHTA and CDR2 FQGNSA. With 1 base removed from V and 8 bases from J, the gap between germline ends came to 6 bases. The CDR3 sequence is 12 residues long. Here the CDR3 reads CASSLESHEQFF. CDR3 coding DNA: TGTGCCAGCAGCTTAGAATCCCATGAGCAGTTCTTC. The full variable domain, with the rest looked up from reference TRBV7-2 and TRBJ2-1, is GAGVSQSPSNKVTEKGKDVELRCDPISGHTALYWYRQSLGQGLEFLIYFQGNSAPDKSGLPSDRFSAERTGGSVSTLTIQRTQQEDSAVYLCASSLESHEQFFGPGTRLTVL.

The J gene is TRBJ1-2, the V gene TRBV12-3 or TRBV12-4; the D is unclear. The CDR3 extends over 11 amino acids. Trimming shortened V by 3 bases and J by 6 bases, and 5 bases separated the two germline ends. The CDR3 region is CASSLRDGYTF. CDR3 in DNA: TGTGCCAGCAGTTTGAGGGATGGCTACACCTTC.

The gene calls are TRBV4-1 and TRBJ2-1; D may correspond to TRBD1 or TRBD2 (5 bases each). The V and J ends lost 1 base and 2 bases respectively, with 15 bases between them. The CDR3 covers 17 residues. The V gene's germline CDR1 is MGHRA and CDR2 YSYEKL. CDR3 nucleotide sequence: TGCGCCAGCAGCCAAGGGATAGGGGAGCTCGCCTACAATGAGCAGTTCTTC. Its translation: CASSQGIGELAYNEQFF.

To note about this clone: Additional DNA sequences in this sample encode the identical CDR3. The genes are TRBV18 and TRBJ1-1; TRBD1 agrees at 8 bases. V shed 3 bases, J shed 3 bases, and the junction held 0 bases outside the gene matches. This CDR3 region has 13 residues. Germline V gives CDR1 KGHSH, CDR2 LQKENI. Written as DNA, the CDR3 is TGTGCCAGCTCACCGACAGGGGACACTGAAGCTTTCTTT. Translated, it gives CASSPTGDTEAFF. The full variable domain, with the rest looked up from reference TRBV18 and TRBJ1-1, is NAGVMQNPRHLVRRRGQEARLRCSPMKGHSHVYWYRQLPEEGLKFMVYLQKENIIDESGMPKERFSAEFPKEGPSILRIQQVVRGDSAAYFCASSPTGDTEAFFGQGTRLTVV.

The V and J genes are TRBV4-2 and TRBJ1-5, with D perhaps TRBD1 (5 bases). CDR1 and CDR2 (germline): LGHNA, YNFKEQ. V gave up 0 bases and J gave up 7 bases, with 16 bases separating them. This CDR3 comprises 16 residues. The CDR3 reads CASSQDGAGNYQPQHF. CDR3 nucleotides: TGTGCCAGCAGCCAAGATGGGGCAGGGAACTACCAGCCCCAGCATTTT.

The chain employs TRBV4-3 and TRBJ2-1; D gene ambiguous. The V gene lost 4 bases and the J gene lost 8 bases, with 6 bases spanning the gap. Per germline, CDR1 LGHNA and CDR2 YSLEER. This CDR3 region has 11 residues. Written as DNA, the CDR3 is TGCGCCAGCAGCCCCCGGGATGAGCAGTTCTTC. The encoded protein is CASSPRDEQFF.

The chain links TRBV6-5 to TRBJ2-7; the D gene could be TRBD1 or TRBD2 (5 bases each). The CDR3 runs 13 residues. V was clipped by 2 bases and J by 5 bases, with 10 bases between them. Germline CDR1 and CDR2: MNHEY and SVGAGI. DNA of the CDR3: TGTGCCAGCAGTTACGCACGGGGCCACGAGCAGTACTTC. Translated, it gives CASSYARGHEQYF.

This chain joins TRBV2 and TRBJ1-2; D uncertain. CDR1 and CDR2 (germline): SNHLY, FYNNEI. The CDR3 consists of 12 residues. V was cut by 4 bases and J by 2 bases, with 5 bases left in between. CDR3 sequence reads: CASSGENYGYTF. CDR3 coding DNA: TGTGCCAGCAGTGGAGAAAACTATGGCTACACCTTC. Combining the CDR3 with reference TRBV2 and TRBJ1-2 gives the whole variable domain EPEVTQTPSHQVTQMGQEVILRCVPISNHLYFYWYRQILGQKVEFLVSFYNNEISEKSEIFDDQFSVERPDGSNFTLKIRSTKLEDSAMYFCASSGENYGYTFGSGTRLTVV.

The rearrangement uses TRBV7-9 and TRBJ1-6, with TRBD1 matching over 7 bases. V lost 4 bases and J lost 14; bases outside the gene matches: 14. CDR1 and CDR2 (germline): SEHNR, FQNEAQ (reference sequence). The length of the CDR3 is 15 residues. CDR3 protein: CASSYPTQGVWSLHF. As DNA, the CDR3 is TGTGCCAGCAGCTACCCCACGCAGGGGGTTTGGTCCCTCCACTTT.

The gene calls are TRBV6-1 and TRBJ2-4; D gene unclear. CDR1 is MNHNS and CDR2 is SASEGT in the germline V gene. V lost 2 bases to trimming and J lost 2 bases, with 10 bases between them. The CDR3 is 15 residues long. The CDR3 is CASSESGGTKNIQYF. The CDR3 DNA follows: TGTGCCAGCAGTGAATCAGGCGGAACCAAAAACATTCAGTACTTC.

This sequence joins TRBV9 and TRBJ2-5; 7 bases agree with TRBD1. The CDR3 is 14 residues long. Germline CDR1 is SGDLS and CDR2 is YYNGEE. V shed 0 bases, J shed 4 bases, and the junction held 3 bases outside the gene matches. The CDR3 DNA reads TGTGCCAGCAGCGTAGTGGCAGGGGGAGAGACCCAGTACTTC. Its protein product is CASSVVAGGETQYF.